This TCR beta chain was captured in a study of T cells in Graves' hyperthyroidism and ophthalmopathy. General observations from the study: Most clonotypes expanded in thyroid above 0.001 were likewise present in blood.

Fresh 10 ml peripheral blood yielded PBMCs. This clonotype was picked up many times. What it binds is not known. Trimming stripped 0 bases from V and 0 bases from J, with 11 bases between. CDR1 and CDR2 (germline): LGHNA, YNFKEQ. The CDR3 has 17 amino acids. RNA transcripts were the template for amplifying TCR beta CDR3 regions. The HTBI primer set drove a first-round RT-PCR of the TCR CDR3. A single record per CDR3 protein comes from TCRdb applying MiXCR to the multiplex PCR reads. This table holds approximately 560,000 distinct CDR3 sequences, approximately 14% found once. The receptor was derived from a young woman with Graves' hyperthyroidism. The rearrangement links TRBV4-2 to TRBJ2-2; TRBD1 is a possible D gene (5 bases). Material for sequencing was blood. CDR3 sequence reads: CASSQDRRRANTGELFF. The CDR3 nucleotides read TGTGCCAGCAGCCAAGATAGACGCAGGGCGAACACCGGGGAGCTGTTTTTT.